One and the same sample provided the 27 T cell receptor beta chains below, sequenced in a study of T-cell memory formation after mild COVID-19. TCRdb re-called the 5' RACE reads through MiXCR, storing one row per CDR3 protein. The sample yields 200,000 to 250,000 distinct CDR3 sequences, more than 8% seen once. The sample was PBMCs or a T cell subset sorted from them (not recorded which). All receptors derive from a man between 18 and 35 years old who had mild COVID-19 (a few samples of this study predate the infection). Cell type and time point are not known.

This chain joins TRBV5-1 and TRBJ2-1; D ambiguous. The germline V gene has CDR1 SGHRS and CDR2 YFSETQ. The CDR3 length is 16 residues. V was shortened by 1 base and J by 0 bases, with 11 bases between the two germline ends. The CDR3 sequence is CASSLTPRASYNEQFF. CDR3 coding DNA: TGCGCCAGCAGCTTGACACCCCGGGCCTCCTACAATGAGCAGTTCTTC.

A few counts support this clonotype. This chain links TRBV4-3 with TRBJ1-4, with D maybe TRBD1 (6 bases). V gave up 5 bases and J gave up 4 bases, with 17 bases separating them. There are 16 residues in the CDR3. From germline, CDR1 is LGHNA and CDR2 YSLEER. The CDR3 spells CASSVETQGYNEKLFF. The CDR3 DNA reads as TGCGCCAGCAGCGTGGAAACTCAGGGGTATAATGAAAAACTGTTTTTT.

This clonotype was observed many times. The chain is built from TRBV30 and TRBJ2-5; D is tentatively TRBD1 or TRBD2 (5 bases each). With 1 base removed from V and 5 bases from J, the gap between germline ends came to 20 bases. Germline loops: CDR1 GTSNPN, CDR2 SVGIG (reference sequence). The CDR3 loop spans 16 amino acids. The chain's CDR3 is CAWSASQRGNVETQYF. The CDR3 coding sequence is TGTGCCTGGAGTGCCTCCCAGAGGGGAAATGTGGAGACCCAGTACTTC.

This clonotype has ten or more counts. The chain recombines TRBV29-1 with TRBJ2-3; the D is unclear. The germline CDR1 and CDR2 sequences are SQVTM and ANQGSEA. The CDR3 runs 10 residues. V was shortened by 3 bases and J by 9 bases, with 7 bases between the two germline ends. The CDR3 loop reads CSVDGNTQYF. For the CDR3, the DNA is TGCAGCGTTGATGGGAACACGCAGTATTTT.

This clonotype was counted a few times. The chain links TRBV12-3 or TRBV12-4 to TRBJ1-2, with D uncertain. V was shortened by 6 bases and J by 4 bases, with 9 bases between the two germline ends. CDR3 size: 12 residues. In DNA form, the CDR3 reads TGTGCCAGCAGGCGGAGCATCTATGGCTACACCTTC. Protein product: CASRRSIYGYTF.

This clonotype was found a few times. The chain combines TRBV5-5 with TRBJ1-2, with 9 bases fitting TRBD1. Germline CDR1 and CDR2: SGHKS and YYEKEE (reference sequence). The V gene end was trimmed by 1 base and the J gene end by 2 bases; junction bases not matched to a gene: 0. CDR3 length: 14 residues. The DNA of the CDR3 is TGTGCCAGCAGCTTGACAGGGGGCAACTATGGCTACACCTTC. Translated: CASSLTGGNYGYTF. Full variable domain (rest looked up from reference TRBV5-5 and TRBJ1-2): DAGVTQSPTHLIKTRGQQVTLRCSPISGHKSVSWYQQVLGQGPQFIFQYYEKEERGRGNFPDRFSARQFPNYSSELNVNALLLGDSALYLCASSLTGGNYGYTFGSGTRLTVV.

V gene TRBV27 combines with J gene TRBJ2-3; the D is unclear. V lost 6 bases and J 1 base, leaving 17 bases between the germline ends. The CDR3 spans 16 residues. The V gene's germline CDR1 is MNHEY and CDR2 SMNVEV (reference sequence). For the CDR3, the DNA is TGTGCCAGCAGACGAACTCCTTCTCCGGGCACAGATACGCAGTATTTT. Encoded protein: CASRRTPSPGTDTQYF.

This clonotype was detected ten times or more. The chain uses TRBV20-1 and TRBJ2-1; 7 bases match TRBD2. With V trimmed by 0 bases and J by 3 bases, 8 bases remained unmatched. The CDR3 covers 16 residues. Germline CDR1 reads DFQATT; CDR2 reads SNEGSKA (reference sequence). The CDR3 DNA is TGCAGTGCTAGAGATAGCCCTAGCGGATTCTACAATGAGCAGTTCTTC. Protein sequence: CSARDSPSGFYNEQFF.

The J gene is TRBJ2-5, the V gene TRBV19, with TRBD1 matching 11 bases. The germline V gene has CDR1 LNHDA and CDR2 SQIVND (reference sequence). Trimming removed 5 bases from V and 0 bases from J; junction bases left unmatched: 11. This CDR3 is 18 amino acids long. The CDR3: CASSLRTGGADDQETQYF. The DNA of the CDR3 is TGTGCCAGTAGTCTGCGGACAGGGGGCGCGGACGACCAAGAGACCCAGTACTTC.

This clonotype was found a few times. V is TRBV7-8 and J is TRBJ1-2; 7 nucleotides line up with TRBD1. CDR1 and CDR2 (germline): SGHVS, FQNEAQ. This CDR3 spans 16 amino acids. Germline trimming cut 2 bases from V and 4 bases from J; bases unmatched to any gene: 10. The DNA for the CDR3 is TGTGCCAGCAGCTTACTAGGGGACAGCGTTATCTATGGCTACACCTTC. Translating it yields CASSLLGDSVIYGYTF.

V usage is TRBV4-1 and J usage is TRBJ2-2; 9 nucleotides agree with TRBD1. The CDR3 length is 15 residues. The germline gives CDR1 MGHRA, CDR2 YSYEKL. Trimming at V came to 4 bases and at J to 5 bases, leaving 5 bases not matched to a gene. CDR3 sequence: CASSRDRARTGELFF. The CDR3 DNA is TGCGCCAGCAGCCGGGACAGGGCAAGGACCGGGGAGCTGTTTTTT.

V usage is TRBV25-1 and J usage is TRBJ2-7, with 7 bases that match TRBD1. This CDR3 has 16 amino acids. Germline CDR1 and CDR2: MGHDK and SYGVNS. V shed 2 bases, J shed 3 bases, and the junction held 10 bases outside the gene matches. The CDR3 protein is CASSEIGVRGFYEQYF. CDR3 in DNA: TGTGCCAGCAGTGAAATCGGGGTCAGGGGGTTCTACGAGCAGTACTTC.

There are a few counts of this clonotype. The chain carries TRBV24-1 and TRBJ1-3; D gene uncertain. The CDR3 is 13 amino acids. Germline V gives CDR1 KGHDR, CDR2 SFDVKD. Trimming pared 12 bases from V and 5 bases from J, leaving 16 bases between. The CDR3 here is CAGREGSRNTIYF. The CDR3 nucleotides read TGTGCCGGCCGTGAGGGTTCCAGAAACACCATATATTTT.

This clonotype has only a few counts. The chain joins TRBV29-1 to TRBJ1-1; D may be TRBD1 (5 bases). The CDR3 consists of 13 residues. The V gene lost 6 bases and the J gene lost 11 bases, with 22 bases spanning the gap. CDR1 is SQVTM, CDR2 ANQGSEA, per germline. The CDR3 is CSVDLTDGTSAFF. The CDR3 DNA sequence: TGCAGCGTCGACCTGACAGATGGGACTAGTGCTTTCTTT.

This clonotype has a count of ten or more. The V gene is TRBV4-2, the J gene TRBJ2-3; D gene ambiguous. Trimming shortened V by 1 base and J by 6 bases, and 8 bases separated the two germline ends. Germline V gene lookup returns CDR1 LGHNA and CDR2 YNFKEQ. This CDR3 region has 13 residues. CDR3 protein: CASSQAGSDTQYF. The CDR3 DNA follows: TGTGCCAGCAGCCAAGCAGGATCGGATACGCAGTATTTT.

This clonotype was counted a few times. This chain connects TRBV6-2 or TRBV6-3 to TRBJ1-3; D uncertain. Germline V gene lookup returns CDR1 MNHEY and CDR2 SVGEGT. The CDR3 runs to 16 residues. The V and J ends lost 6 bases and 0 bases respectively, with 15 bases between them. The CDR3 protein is CASSRDGRFSGNTIYF. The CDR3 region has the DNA TGTGCCAGCAGCCGGGATGGACGGTTCTCTGGAAACACCATATATTTT.

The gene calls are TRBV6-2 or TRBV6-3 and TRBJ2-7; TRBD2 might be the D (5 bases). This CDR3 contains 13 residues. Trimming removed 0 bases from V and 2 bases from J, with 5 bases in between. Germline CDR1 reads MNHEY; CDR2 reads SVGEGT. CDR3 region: CASSYSRAYEQYF. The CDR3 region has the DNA TGTGCCAGCAGTTACTCGCGGGCCTACGAGCAGTACTTC.

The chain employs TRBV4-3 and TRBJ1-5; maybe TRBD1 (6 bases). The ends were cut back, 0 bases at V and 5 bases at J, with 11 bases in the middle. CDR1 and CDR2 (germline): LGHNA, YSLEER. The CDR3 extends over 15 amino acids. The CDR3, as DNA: TGCGCCAGCAGCCAAGATAGGTCAGGGGATCAGCCCCAGCATTTT. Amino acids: CASSQDRSGDQPQHF.

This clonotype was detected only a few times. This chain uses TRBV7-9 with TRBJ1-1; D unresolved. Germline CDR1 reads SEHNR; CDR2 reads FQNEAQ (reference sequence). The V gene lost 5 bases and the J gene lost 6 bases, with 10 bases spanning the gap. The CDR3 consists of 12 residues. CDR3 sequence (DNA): TGTGCCAGCAGCCTGAACGGACCTGAAGCTTTCTTT. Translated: CASSLNGPEAFF.

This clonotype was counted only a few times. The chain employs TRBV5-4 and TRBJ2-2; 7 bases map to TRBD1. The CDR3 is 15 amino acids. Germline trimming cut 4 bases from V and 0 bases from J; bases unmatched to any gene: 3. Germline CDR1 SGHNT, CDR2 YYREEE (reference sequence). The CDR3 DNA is TGTGCCAGCAGCATGGGACAGCCGAACACCGGGGAGCTGTTTTTT. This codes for CASSMGQPNTGELFF. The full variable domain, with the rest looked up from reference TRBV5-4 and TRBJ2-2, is ETGVTQSPTHLIKTRGQQVTLRCSSQSGHNTVSWYQQALGQGPQFIFQYYREEENGRGNFPPRFSGLQFPNYSSELNVNALELDDSALYLCASSMGQPNTGELFFGEGSRLTVL.

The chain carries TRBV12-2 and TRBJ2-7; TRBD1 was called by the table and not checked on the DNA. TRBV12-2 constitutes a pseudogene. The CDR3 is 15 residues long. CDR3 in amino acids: CASRTRRDRGYEQYV. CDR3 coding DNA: TGTGCAAGTCGCACCCGCCGGGACAGGGGCTACGAGCAGTACGTC.

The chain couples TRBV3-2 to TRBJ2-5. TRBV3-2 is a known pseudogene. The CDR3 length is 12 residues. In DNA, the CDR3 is TGTGCCAGCAGCCAATCCCCGAGGACCCAGTACTTC. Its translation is CASSQSPRTQYF.

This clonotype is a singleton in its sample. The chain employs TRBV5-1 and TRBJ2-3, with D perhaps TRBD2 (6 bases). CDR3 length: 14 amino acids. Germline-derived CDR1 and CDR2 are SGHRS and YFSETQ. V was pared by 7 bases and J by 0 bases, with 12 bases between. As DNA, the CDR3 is TGCGCCAGCGCTTTAGCGGAAAGCACAGATACGCAGTATTTT. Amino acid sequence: CASALAESTDTQYF.

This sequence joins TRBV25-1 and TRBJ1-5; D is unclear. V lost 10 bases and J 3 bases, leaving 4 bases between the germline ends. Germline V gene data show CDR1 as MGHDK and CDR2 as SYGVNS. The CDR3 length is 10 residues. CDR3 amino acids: CAKDNQPQHF. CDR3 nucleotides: TGTGCCAAGGACAATCAGCCCCAGCATTTT.

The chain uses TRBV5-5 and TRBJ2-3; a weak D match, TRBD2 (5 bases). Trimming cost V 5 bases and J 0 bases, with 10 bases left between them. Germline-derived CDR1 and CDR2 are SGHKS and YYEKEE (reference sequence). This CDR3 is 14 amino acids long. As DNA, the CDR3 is TGTGCCAGCAGACTGGACTCTAGCACAGATACGCAGTATTTT. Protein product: CASRLDSSTDTQYF.

CDR3 coding DNA: TGTGCCAGCTCACCCGCGCAGTACTCTGGAAACACCATATATTTT. Translated, it gives CASSPAQYSGNTIYF. The V gene is TRBV18, the J gene TRBJ1-3; D is ambiguous. Per the germline V gene, CDR1 is KGHSH and CDR2 is LQKENI. Between the trimmed V and J ends, which lost 3 bases and 0 bases, there was a span of 9 bases. The CDR3 loop spans 15 amino acids.

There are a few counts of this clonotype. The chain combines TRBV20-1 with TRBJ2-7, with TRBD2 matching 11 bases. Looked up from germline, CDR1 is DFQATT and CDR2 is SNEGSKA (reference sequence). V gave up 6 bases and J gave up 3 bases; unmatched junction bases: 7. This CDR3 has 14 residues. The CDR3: CSALGLAVYYEQYF. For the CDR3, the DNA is TGCAGTGCACTGGGACTAGCGGTTTACTACGAGCAGTACTTC.